The 21 T cell receptor beta chains listed next were all sequenced from one sample in a study of OX40 agonist ivuxolimab in advanced cancers. Sequencing used immunoSEQ multiplex PCR; TCRdb keeps in-frame clones, though not all of them. Among around 85,000 clones listed, around 90% were seen once. The sequencing used CD4+ or CD8+ T cells sorted from blood, collected in a trial of the OX40 agonist ivuxolimab. Source of these receptors: an adult with an advanced solid tumor such as melanoma, head and neck, liver or kidney cancer.

The V and J genes are TRBV10-2 and TRBJ2-7; 8 nucleotides line up with TRBD2. The CDR3 consists of 13 residues. J was trimmed by 2 bases and V by 10 bases; bases with no gene match: 7. Per the germline V gene, CDR1 is WSHSY and CDR2 is SAAADI. CDR3 DNA: TGCGCCACTTCGAGTAGCGGGGCCTACGAGCAGTACTTC. Amino acids: CATSSSGAYEQYF.

The rearrangement uses TRBV7-3 and TRBJ1-1; TRBD1 aligns across 7 bases. The germline V gene has CDR1 SGHTA and CDR2 FQGTGA. The junction had 8 bases not matched to a gene; V was cut back by 6 bases and J by 7 bases. This CDR3 comprises 13 residues. The CDR3 DNA sequence: TGTGCCAGCAGTCAGACAGGGATCGGTGAAGCTTTCTTT. Translating it yields CASSQTGIGEAFF.

Written as DNA, the CDR3 is TGTGCCAGCAGTGCGTGGACAGGGGCGCATAGACGGCAAGAGACCCAGTACTTC. Translated, it gives CASSAWTGAHRRQETQYF. J is TRBJ2-5 and V is TRBV28, with 9 bases fitting TRBD1. Germline lookup yields CDR1 MDHEN and CDR2 SYDVKM. This CDR3 region has 18 residues. Unmatched junction bases numbered 15, after V lost 5 bases and J lost 2 bases.

The rearrangement links TRBV6-5 to TRBJ1-3; TRBD1 matches at 7 bases. The CDR3 spans 14 residues. In germline, CDR1 is MNHEY, CDR2 SVGAGI. J lost 2 bases, V lost 6 bases, and 4 bases had no gene match. The CDR3 sequence is CASSKTGTGNTIYF. CDR3 DNA: TGTGCCAGCAGCAAGACAGGGACTGGAAACACCATATATTTT.

This chain uses TRBV10-3 with TRBJ2-3; 12 bases align to TRBD1. The CDR3 totals 16 residues. V shed 4 bases, J shed 1 base, and the junction held 3 bases outside the gene matches. Germline CDR1 and CDR2: ENHRY and SYGVKD. The CDR3 sequence: CAISAGTGGGTDTQYF. In nucleotides, the CDR3 is TGTGCCATCAGTGCCGGGACAGGGGGCGGCACAGATACGCAGTATTTT.

The chain combines TRBV19 with TRBJ2-1; D unclear. Germline values: CDR1 LNHDA, CDR2 SQIVND (reference sequence). V shed 11 bases and J shed 5 bases, with 10 bases lying between them. The CDR3 has 11 amino acids. In nucleotides, the CDR3 is TGTGCCCGCCCGTGGGACAATGAGCAGTTCTTC. As protein: CARPWDNEQFF.

The chain links TRBV27 to TRBJ1-4, with a possible D match to TRBD1 (6 bases). The CDR3 sequence is 14 residues long. With 8 bases removed from V and 8 bases from J, the gap between germline ends came to 18 bases. Germline CDR1 MNHEY, CDR2 SMNVEV (reference sequence). CDR3 coding DNA: TGTGCCAGCGCCAGGGGAAGTCTCCTAGAAAAACTGTTTTTT. This encodes CASARGSLLEKLFF.

The rearrangement joins TRBV7-2 to TRBJ1-1; D call uncertain. This CDR3 is 12 amino acids long. The V and J ends lost 1 base and 11 bases respectively, with 11 bases between them. Per the germline V gene, CDR1 is SGHTA and CDR2 is FQGNSA. The CDR3 region has the DNA TGTGCCAGCAGCTTAGAGGCCGGAGGCGCTTTCTTT. It specifies CASSLEAGGAFF.

The CDR3 is CASSYAPTPGDVQYF. CDR3 nucleotide sequence: TGTGCCAGCAGTTACGCGCCGACGCCTGGGGATGTGCAGTATTTT. This chain connects TRBV6-5 to TRBJ2-3, with no clear D. Trimming pared 2 bases from V and 11 bases from J, leaving 20 bases between. The germline CDR1 and CDR2 sequences are MNHEY and SVGAGI. This CDR3 is 15 amino acids long.

The rearrangement links TRBV5-1 to TRBJ2-7, with 8 bases fitting TRBD1. Germline lookup yields CDR1 SGHRS and CDR2 YFSETQ. V shed 0 bases, J shed 2 bases, and the junction held 4 bases outside the gene matches. This CDR3 region has 15 residues. This chain's CDR3 is CASSLGQGFTYEQYF. CDR3 DNA: TGCGCCAGCAGCTTGGGACAGGGGTTCACCTACGAGCAGTACTTC.

The chain has TRBV11-2 and TRBJ2-7, with D unclear. V gave up 4 bases and J gave up 6 bases, with 16 bases separating them. The CDR3 totals 14 residues. Looked up from germline, CDR1 is SGHAT and CDR2 is FQNNGV. CDR3 in DNA: TGTGCCAGCAGCTCAACGACGACGGCAGGCGAGCAGTACTTC. Protein product: CASSSTTTAGEQYF.

V usage is TRBV18 and J usage is TRBJ2-3, with D perhaps matching TRBD1 or TRBD2 (5 bases each). The CDR3 length is 15 residues. Looked up from germline, CDR1 is KGHSH and CDR2 is LQKENI. The V and J ends lost 4 bases and 2 bases respectively, with 13 bases between them. For the CDR3, the DNA is TGTGCCAGCTCACTCCGGGACGGTCACACAGATACGCAGTATTTT. It yields the protein CASSLRDGHTDTQYF.

This clone was counted a few times. This chain joins TRBV27 and TRBJ1-2; TRBD1 might be the D (5 bases). The V gene's germline CDR1 is MNHEY and CDR2 SMNVEV (reference sequence). V was clipped by 0 bases and J by 2 bases, with 13 bases between them. This CDR3 is 16 amino acids long. The CDR3 sequence is CASSLSMRDGNYGYTF. CDR3 coding DNA: TGTGCCAGCAGTTTATCGATGCGGGACGGGAACTATGGCTACACCTTC.

The rearrangement joins TRBV7-2 to TRBJ1-2, with D uncertain. Trimming took off 3 bases at V and 4 bases at J, with 3 bases between the two ends. Germline V gene lookup returns CDR1 SGHTA and CDR2 FQGNSA. The CDR3 has 11 amino acids. DNA for the CDR3: TGTGCCAGCAGCTTCCTCTATGGCTACACCTTC. Protein: CASSFLYGYTF.

The chain has TRBV19 and TRBJ2-4; D gene unclear. Germline V gene sequence: CDR1 LNHDA, CDR2 SQIVND (reference sequence). The V gene lost 0 bases and the J gene lost 1 base, with 16 bases spanning the gap. The CDR3 runs to 18 residues. The CDR3 nucleotides read TGTGCCAGTAGTATAGATTCAGCCGTGAGTTCGGCCAAAAACATTCAGTACTTC. Protein: CASSIDSAVSSAKNIQYF. The variable domain in full, with the rest retrieved from reference TRBV19 and TRBJ2-4, is DGGITQSPKYLFRKEGQNVTLSCEQNLNHDAMYWYRQDPGQGLRLIYYSQIVNDFQKGDIAEGYSVSREKKESFPLTVTSAQKNPTAFYLCASSIDSAVSSAKNIQYFGAGTRLSVL.

The V call is TRBV5-1, the J call TRBJ2-3; possibly TRBD2 for D (5 bases). CDR1 SGHRS and CDR2 YFSETQ come from the germline V gene. Deletions cut 4 bases from V and 1 base from J, with 13 bases between. The CDR3 has 15 amino acids. For the CDR3, the DNA is TGCGCCAGCAGCGCTAATGGCGGGCGCACAGATACGCAGTATTTT. Protein: CASSANGGRTDTQYF.

The chain links TRBV5-4 to TRBJ1-1; D call uncertain. The V end was cut by 0 bases, the J end by 0 bases, with 9 bases between. This CDR3 comprises 15 residues. CDR1 and CDR2 (germline): SGHNT, YYREEE (reference sequence). CDR3 nucleotide sequence: TGTGCCAGCAGCTTGGATGCGGGCATGAACACTGAAGCTTTCTTT. Encoded protein: CASSLDAGMNTEAFF.

This rearrangement joins TRBV5-4 to TRBJ2-5, with 10 bases matching TRBD2. From germline, CDR1 is SGHNT and CDR2 YYREEE (reference sequence). This CDR3 is 18 amino acids long. The V segment lost 0 bases and the J segment 5 bases; nucleotides outside the gene matches: 13. CDR3 nucleotides: TGTGCCAGCAGCTTGGTACTAGCGGGAAGCTTTTCTCGGGAGACCCAGTACTTC. Its translation is CASSLVLAGSFSRETQYF.

CDR3 coding DNA: TGTGCCAGCAGTGAAGGGGCTCGTGGTACCGGGGAGCTGTTTTTT. The encoded protein is CASSEGARGTGELFF. The chain has TRBV2 and TRBJ2-2; D not certain. The germline V gene has CDR1 SNHLY and CDR2 FYNNEI. Trimming took off 1 base at V and 5 bases at J, with 11 bases between the two ends. The CDR3 has 15 amino acids.

The CDR3: CASFEGRGPGNTIYF. In DNA, the CDR3 is TGTGCCAGCTTCGAAGGAAGGGGGCCTGGAAACACCATATATTTT. The chain is built from TRBV2 and TRBJ1-3, with 7 bases lining up with TRBD1. Germline loops: CDR1 SNHLY, CDR2 FYNNEI. V gave up 8 bases and J gave up 2 bases; unmatched junction bases: 9. CDR3 length: 15 amino acids.

The chain carries TRBV11-2 and TRBJ1-3, with TRBD1 matching over 9 bases. Germline V gene lookup returns CDR1 SGHAT and CDR2 FQNNGV. The CDR3 sequence is 17 residues long. V lost 6 bases to trimming and J lost 0 bases; unmatched junction nucleotides: 9. For the CDR3, the DNA is TGTGCCAGCAGTCCCGGGACAGGGACCCCCTCTGGAAACACCATATATTTT. This codes for CASSPGTGTPSGNTIYF.